Shown below are 26 T cell receptor beta chains from a single sample sequenced in a study of human T cells and chemical hapten exposure (dated by TCRdb to the early 2020s). The receptor library was made with RACE. The instrument given in TCRdb is NextSeq 500. The public reads were quality trimmed at Q25 with fastp and then assembled into clones with MiXCR by TCRdb, keeping productive beta chains. Rows merge per CDR3 protein into single entries with the most common DNA and genes. In all, the sample holds roughly 50,000 distinct CDR3 sequences, and 9.9% of those were seen once. The ten largest clones take up 16% of the sample. The sample's time point, from its label and the paper: patch test 3, about 24 weeks after DPC sensitization. Taken with the paper, the label for treatment or condition translates to: therapeutic diphenylcyclopropenone sensitization with weekly scalp DPC. Sample: whole blood, taken in connection with sensitization to the hapten diphenylcyclopropenone (DPC). The receptor source for this set is a woman in her forties with alopecia areata. Some clones in this sample may be carry-over from other donors' samples.

This clonotype occurred a few times. V usage is TRBV5-4 and J usage is TRBJ2-3; D remains ambiguous. Germline CDR1 and CDR2: SGHNT and YYREEE (reference sequence). The CDR3 consists of 13 residues. V was clipped by 4 bases and J by 2 bases, with 8 bases between them. The CDR3 here is CASSETYTDTQYF. In DNA form, the CDR3 reads TGTGCCAGCAGCGAGACCTACACAGATACGCAGTATTTT.

This clonotype was seen a handful of times. The chain combines TRBV30 with TRBJ1-5; no clear D gene. Deletions cut 2 bases from V and 7 bases from J, with 12 bases between. The CDR3 length is 13 residues. Germline CDR1 GTSNPN, CDR2 SVGIG (reference sequence). The CDR3 DNA sequence: TGTGCCTGGAGTCGGGGAGGAGGACAGCCCCAGCATTTT. Its protein product is CAWSRGGGQPQHF.

The rearrangement joins TRBV29-1 to TRBJ2-2; 7 positions agree with TRBD2. Germline assignment: CDR1 SQVTM and CDR2 ANQGSEA. The CDR3 covers 15 residues. Unmatched junction bases numbered 7, after V lost 4 bases and J lost 2 bases. As DNA, the CDR3 is TGCAGCGTTGCCGAGGCGGGGGACAACACCGGGGAGCTGTTTTTT. Translation: CSVAEAGDNTGELFF.

There are many counts of this clonotype. The rearrangement uses TRBV6-1 and TRBJ1-5; D gene uncertain. Trimming cost V 1 base and J 3 bases, with 7 bases left between them. The germline V gene has CDR1 MNHNS and CDR2 SASEGT. The CDR3 length is 14 residues. The CDR3 DNA reads as TGTGCCAGCAGTGAAGTAGATACCAATCAGCCCCAGCATTTT. Its protein is CASSEVDTNQPQHF.

This clonotype was recorded a few times. The J gene is TRBJ2-7, the V gene TRBV6-5; D assignment may be TRBD1 or TRBD2 (5 bases each). V lost 5 bases to trimming and J lost 2 bases, with 19 bases between them. Germline V lookup: CDR1 MNHEY, CDR2 SVGAGI. This CDR3 has 16 amino acids. CDR3 protein: CASSPLLRDPTYEQYF. CDR3 sequence (DNA): TGTGCCAGCAGTCCCCTCCTTCGGGACCCTACCTACGAGCAGTACTTC.

V usage is TRBV4-2 and J usage is TRBJ2-7; no clear D. Per the germline V gene, CDR1 is LGHNA and CDR2 is YNFKEQ. This CDR3 comprises 14 residues. Trimming pared 0 bases from V and 4 bases from J, leaving 10 bases between. The DNA of the CDR3 is TGTGCCAGCAGCCAAGACCCCCAAGATTACGAGCAGTACTTC. This codes for CASSQDPQDYEQYF.

The chain links TRBV12-2 to TRBJ2-1; the D call TRBD2 from the table was never checked on the DNA. TRBV12-2 is flagged as a pseudogene. The CDR3 covers 15 residues. The CDR3: CASRLTSGERNEQFF. The CDR3 bases are TGTGCAAGTCGCTTAACTAGCGGGGAAAGGAATGAGCAGTTCTTC.

This clonotype occurred many times. The chain is built from TRBV7-9 and TRBJ1-5, with no clear D. This CDR3 comprises 12 residues. V lost 3 bases to trimming and J lost 7 bases, with 7 bases between them. Germline lookup yields CDR1 SEHNR and CDR2 FQNEAQ (reference sequence). CDR3 in amino acids: CASSLLGQPQHF. The CDR3 region has the DNA TGTGCCAGCAGCTTGTTGGGCCAGCCCCAGCATTTT. The full variable domain, completed using reference TRBV7-9 and TRBJ1-5, is DTGVSQNPRHKITKRGQNVTFRCDPISEHNRLYWYRQTLGQGPEFLTYFQNEAQLEKSRLLSDRFSAERPKGSFSTLEIQRTEQGDSAMYLCASSLLGQPQHFGDGTRLSIL.

V gene TRBV20-1 combines with J gene TRBJ2-5; the match to TRBD1 covers 9 bases. The CDR3 loop spans 12 amino acids. V shed 7 bases and J 3 bases; nucleotides not matched to a gene: 3. Germline V CDR1 and CDR2: DFQATT, SNEGSKA (reference sequence). The CDR3 loop is CSGDRAEETQYF. Written as DNA, the CDR3 is TGCAGTGGGGACAGGGCGGAAGAGACCCAGTACTTC.

J is TRBJ2-7 and V is TRBV20-1; D might be TRBD1 (5 bases). The V and J ends lost 0 bases and 3 bases respectively, with 9 bases between them. CDR3 length: 13 residues. Germline assignment: CDR1 DFQATT and CDR2 SNEGSKA (reference sequence). For the CDR3, the DNA is TGCAGTGCTAGAGAGCCAGGGCACTACGAGCAGTACTTC. Translation: CSAREPGHYEQYF.

The chain has TRBV6-1 and TRBJ2-3, with D unclear. Germline loops: CDR1 MNHNS, CDR2 SASEGT. The CDR3 covers 15 residues. V lost 3 bases and J 0 bases, leaving 10 bases between the germline ends. The DNA of the CDR3 is TGTGCCAGCAGTGAGCGGCCAGGTAGCACAGATACGCAGTATTTT. Its protein is CASSERPGSTDTQYF.

The table lists this clonotype with many counts. The genes are TRBV14 and TRBJ1-6; D not resolved. The CDR3 has 16 amino acids. Per the germline V gene, CDR1 is SGHDN and CDR2 is FVKESK. V lost 0 bases and J 10 bases, leaving 16 bases between the germline ends. The CDR3 protein is CASSQDQSSSGSPLHF. CDR3 in DNA: TGTGCCAGCAGCCAAGATCAGTCATCCTCGGGGTCACCCCTCCACTTT.

This clonotype was detected a few times. The chain is built from TRBV7-2 and TRBJ2-3; TRBD2 aligns across 11 bases. The germline gives CDR1 SGHTA, CDR2 FQGNSA. V trimming: 5 bases; J trimming: 4 bases; junction bases outside the gene matches: 14. This CDR3 has 18 amino acids. For the CDR3, the DNA is TGTGCCAGCAGCCCAGCTACTCTAGCGGGGGGCCGGGCAGATACGCAGTATTTT. As protein: CASSPATLAGGRADTQYF.

This clonotype was seen at least ten times. V and J are TRBV3-1 and TRBJ2-7; maybe TRBD2 (5 bases). Trimming pared 0 bases from V and 7 bases from J, leaving 7 bases between. Germline CDR1 is LGHDT and CDR2 is YNNKEL (reference sequence). The CDR3 extends over 12 amino acids. The CDR3: CASSQEPGEQYF. CDR3 bases: TGTGCCAGCAGCCAAGAGCCGGGGGAGCAGTACTTC.

In this sample, this clonotype turned up many times. This chain uses TRBV2 with TRBJ2-3, with D perhaps being TRBD1 or TRBD2 (5 bases each). Germline V gene sequence: CDR1 SNHLY, CDR2 FYNNEI. CDR3 size: 16 residues. V was pared by 4 bases and J by 0 bases, with 14 bases between. DNA for the CDR3: TGTGCCAGCAGTGCCTTAGGGACGGATAGCACAGATACGCAGTATTTT. Its translation: CASSALGTDSTDTQYF.

This clonotype was recorded at least ten times. The chain carries TRBV4-1 and TRBJ2-7; 10 positions match TRBD1. The CDR3 has 17 residues. J lost 2 bases, V lost 2 bases, and 9 bases had no gene match. Germline CDR1 and CDR2: MGHRA and YSYEKL. This chain's CDR3 is CASSQWDRGGGTYEQYF. CDR3 bases: TGCGCCAGCAGCCAATGGGACAGGGGCGGGGGGACCTACGAGCAGTACTTC.

This clonotype has a count of ten or more. V and J are TRBV7-6 and TRBJ2-5; 8 positions agree with TRBD2. From germline, CDR1 is SGHVS and CDR2 FNYEAQ. CDR3 size: 14 residues. V trimming: 5 bases; J trimming: 5 bases; junction bases outside the gene matches: 7. The CDR3 DNA sequence: TGTGCCAGCAGCCTGGGACTAGGCGGGGAGACCCAGTACTTC. Translation: CASSLGLGGETQYF.

This clonotype was seen a handful of times. The V call is TRBV5-1, the J call TRBJ2-5; TRBD2 might be the D (6 bases). Trimming removed 4 bases at V and 3 bases at J, with 13 bases between. Germline V gives CDR1 SGHRS, CDR2 YFSETQ. The CDR3 spans 14 residues. The CDR3, as DNA: TGCGCCAGCAGCAACCGGCCGGGGGAAGAGACCCAGTACTTC. Its protein product is CASSNRPGEETQYF.

The table lists this clonotype with many counts. The rearrangement uses TRBV6-1 and TRBJ1-5, with 7 bases lining up with TRBD1. From germline, CDR1 is MNHNS and CDR2 SASEGT. The CDR3 length is 15 residues. J lost 7 bases, V lost 2 bases, and 8 bases had no gene match. In nucleotides, the CDR3 is TGTGCCAGCAGTGAATTCGAGGGGGCGGACCAGCCCCAGCATTTT. Protein product: CASSEFEGADQPQHF.

This clonotype has just a few counts. The CDR3 DNA follows: TGTGCCAGCAGCTCGGGGACCCCGTCCAGCAATCAGCCCCAGCATTTT. It is translated as CASSSGTPSSNQPQHF. The chain couples TRBV7-2 to TRBJ1-5, with D possibly TRBD1 on 5 matching bases. V was cut by 4 bases and J by 1 base, with 14 bases left in between. The CDR3 totals 16 residues. Germline CDR1 reads SGHTA; CDR2 reads FQGNSA.

This chain joins TRBV9 and TRBJ2-3, with 7 bases identical to TRBD2. This CDR3 is built from 16 residues. The V segment lost 3 bases and the J segment 2 bases; nucleotides outside the gene matches: 9. Germline loops: CDR1 SGDLS, CDR2 YYNGEE. In DNA form, the CDR3 reads TGTGCCAGCAGCGGATACGGGGGGACGGACACAGATACGCAGTATTTT. Residues: CASSGYGGTDTDTQYF.

This clonotype showed up many times. This chain uses TRBV7-8 with TRBJ1-1; a possible D gene is TRBD1 (6 bases). Germline CDR1 is SGHVS and CDR2 is FQNEAQ. V gave up 4 bases and J gave up 3 bases, with 9 bases separating them. The CDR3 is 13 residues long. DNA for the CDR3: TGTGCCAGCAGCTCCCGACAGGACACTGAAGCTTTCTTT. This sequence encodes CASSSRQDTEAFF.

This clonotype was seen many times. J is TRBJ1-1 and V is TRBV6-6, with D possibly being TRBD1 (5 bases). Germline V gene data show CDR1 as MNHNY and CDR2 as SVGAGI (reference sequence). The CDR3 length is 14 residues. The germline V and J ends were trimmed by 6 bases and 5 bases, with 16 bases remaining between them. CDR3 in amino acids: CASRPPGGETEAFF. Written as DNA, the CDR3 is TGTGCCAGCAGGCCCCCCGGGGGGGAGACTGAAGCTTTCTTT.

Many counts were recorded for this clonotype. The rearrangement joins TRBV11-2 to TRBJ1-6; maybe TRBD1 (5 bases). The CDR3 is 14 residues long. V gave up 5 bases and J gave up 9 bases, with 14 bases separating them. Germline V gives CDR1 SGHAT, CDR2 FQNNGV. The CDR3: CASSPRDGRSPLHF. The CDR3 coding sequence is TGTGCCAGCAGCCCCCGGGACGGCCGTTCACCCCTCCACTTT.

The V gene is TRBV7-6, the J gene TRBJ2-2; 8 bases fit TRBD1. With V trimmed by 5 bases and J by 2 bases, 4 bases remained unmatched. The CDR3 runs to 15 residues. Looked up from germline, CDR1 is SGHVS and CDR2 is FNYEAQ. Written as DNA, the CDR3 is TGTGCCAGCAGCAAAGGACAGGGTAACACCGGGGAGCTGTTTTTT. It encodes CASSKGQGNTGELFF. The complete variable domain, with remaining parts taken from reference TRBV7-6 and TRBJ2-2, reads GAGVSQSPRYKVTKRGQDVALRCDPISGHVSLYWYRQALGQGPEFLTYFNYEAQQDKSGLPNDRFSAERPEGSISTLTIQRTEQRDSAMYRCASSKGQGNTGELFFGEGSRLTVL.

This sequence joins TRBV18 and TRBJ1-2, with TRBD1 matching 7 bases. The V gene end was trimmed by 2 bases and the J gene end by 7 bases; junction bases not matched to a gene: 7. This CDR3 contains 14 residues. Germline assignment: CDR1 KGHSH and CDR2 LQKENI. The CDR3 sequence is CASSPNAGGRGYTF. CDR3 DNA: TGTGCCAGCTCACCAAATGCAGGGGGTCGTGGCTACACCTTC.